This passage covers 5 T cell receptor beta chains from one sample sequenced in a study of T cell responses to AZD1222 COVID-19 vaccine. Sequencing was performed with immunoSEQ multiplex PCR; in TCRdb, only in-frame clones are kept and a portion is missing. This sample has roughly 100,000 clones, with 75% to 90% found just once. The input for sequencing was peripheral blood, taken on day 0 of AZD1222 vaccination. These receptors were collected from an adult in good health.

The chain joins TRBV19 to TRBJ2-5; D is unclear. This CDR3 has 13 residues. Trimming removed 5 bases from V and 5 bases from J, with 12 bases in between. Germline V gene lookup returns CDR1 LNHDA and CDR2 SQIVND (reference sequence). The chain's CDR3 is CASSDGAIETQYF. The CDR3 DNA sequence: TGTGCCAGTAGTGACGGAGCCATCGAGACCCAGTACTTC.

The CDR3 DNA sequence: TGTGCCAGCGGGACGGTCTCTGGAAACACCATATATTTT. This encodes CASGTVSGNTIYF. The chain uses TRBV19 and TRBJ1-3; a possible D gene is TRBD1 (5 bases). V was clipped by 9 bases and J by 0 bases, with 9 bases between them. Germline CDR1 reads LNHDA; CDR2 reads SQIVND (reference sequence). The CDR3 covers 13 residues.

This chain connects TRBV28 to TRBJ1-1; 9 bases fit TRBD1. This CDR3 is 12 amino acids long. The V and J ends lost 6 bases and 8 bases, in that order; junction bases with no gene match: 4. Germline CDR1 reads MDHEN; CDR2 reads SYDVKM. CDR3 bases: TGTGCCAGCAGCTGGGGACAGGGAGAAGCTTTCTTT. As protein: CASSWGQGEAFF.

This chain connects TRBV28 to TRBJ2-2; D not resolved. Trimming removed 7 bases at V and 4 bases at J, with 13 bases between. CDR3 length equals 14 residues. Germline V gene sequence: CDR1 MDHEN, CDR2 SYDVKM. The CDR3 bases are TGTGCCAGCACCATCGGAGTTAGCACCGGGGAGCTGTTTTTT. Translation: CASTIGVSTGELFF.

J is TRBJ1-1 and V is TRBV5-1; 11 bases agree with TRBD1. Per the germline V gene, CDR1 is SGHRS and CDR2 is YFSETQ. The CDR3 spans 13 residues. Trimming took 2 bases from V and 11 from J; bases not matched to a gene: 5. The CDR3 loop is CASSLGQGASAFF. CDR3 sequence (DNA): TGCGCCAGCAGCTTAGGACAGGGGGCTTCTGCTTTCTTT.